Listed here are 20 T cell receptor beta chains from one sample, sequenced in a study of T cell responses to AZD1222 COVID-19 vaccine. Profiling relied on immunoSEQ multiplex PCR, and the TCRdb table lists in-frame clones only, not all of them. The sample includes around 150,000 clones, roughly 90% of them seen just once. The material was peripheral blood, obtained 28 days after the second AZD1222 dose. The receptors were gathered from an adult who received the AZD1222 COVID-19 vaccine.

This clone came up once. V gene TRBV7-9 combines with J gene TRBJ1-2; weak D call: TRBD1 (6 bases). The germline V gene encodes CDR1 SEHNR and CDR2 FQNEAQ (reference sequence). The CDR3 consists of 15 residues. V dropped 7 bases and J dropped 2 bases, with 17 bases sitting between them. The chain's CDR3 is CASNTIGGLNYGYTF. In DNA form, the CDR3 reads TGTGCCAGCAACACAATCGGGGGGCTGAACTATGGCTACACCTTC.

The chain couples TRBV4-1 to TRBJ2-3; no definite D call. The CDR3 covers 15 residues. Germline values: CDR1 MGHRA, CDR2 YSYEKL. The V and J ends lost 0 bases and 4 bases respectively, with 11 bases between them. The DNA for the CDR3 is TGCGCCAGCAGCCAAGAGTCTCGCGAGGCAGATACGCAGTATTTT. Protein: CASSQESREADTQYF.

This chain uses TRBV29-1 with TRBJ2-2, with 8 positions matching TRBD1. The CDR3 is 13 amino acids. Germline V CDR1 and CDR2: SQVTM, ANQGSEA. V lost 8 bases, J lost 1 base, and 3 bases stayed unmatched. The CDR3 nucleotides read TGCAGCATAGACAGGGGGAACACCGGGGAGCTGTTTTTT. Translating it yields CSIDRGNTGELFF.

This rearrangement joins TRBV28 to TRBJ2-7, with TRBD2 identical over 9 bases. The CDR3 length is 14 residues. The germline gives CDR1 MDHEN, CDR2 SYDVKM. V lost 3 bases and J lost 0; bases outside the gene matches: 0. DNA for the CDR3: TGTGCCAGCAGTTTTAGCGGGAGCTCCTACGAGCAGTACTTC. Protein: CASSFSGSSYEQYF.

In its sample, this clone was seen once. V is TRBV7-8 and J is TRBJ2-7; the match to TRBD1 covers 8 bases. This CDR3 is built from 14 residues. Germline assignment: CDR1 SGHVS and CDR2 FQNEAQ. Trimming cost V 5 bases and J 2 bases; bases outside gene matches: 5. The CDR3 here is CASSAGQAPYEQYF. The CDR3 coding sequence is TGTGCCAGCAGCGCGGGACAGGCCCCCTACGAGCAGTACTTC.

The J gene is TRBJ2-5, the V gene TRBV10-1; D remains unclear. The CDR3 totals 14 residues. Germline V gene sequence: CDR1 WNHNN, CDR2 SYGVQD (reference sequence). V dropped 3 bases and J dropped 3 bases, with 11 bases sitting between them. CDR3 DNA sequence: TGCGCCAGCAGTGATGATTTGGCGGAAGAGACCCAGTACTTC. It translates to CASSDDLAEETQYF.

The chain has TRBV7-9 and TRBJ2-1; perhaps TRBD1 as D (6 bases). V was shortened by 5 bases and J by 0 bases, with 17 bases between the two germline ends. This CDR3 is 17 amino acids long. The V gene's germline CDR1 is SEHNR and CDR2 FQNEAQ (reference sequence). In DNA form, the CDR3 reads TGTGCCAGCAGCCCCCGGACAGCTCATCGCTCCTACAATGAGCAGTTCTTC. The encoded protein is CASSPRTAHRSYNEQFF.

This clone was observed once. This rearrangement joins TRBV9 to TRBJ1-6; TRBD1 aligns across 8 bases. The CDR3 loop spans 16 amino acids. Germline-derived CDR1 and CDR2 are SGDLS and YYNGEE. V gave up 0 bases and J gave up 6 bases; unmatched junction bases: 5. CDR3 region: CASSVVRDRGNSPLHF. For the CDR3, the DNA is TGTGCCAGCAGCGTAGTGAGAGACAGGGGTAATTCACCCCTCCACTTT.

This clone was seen once. The chain uses TRBV18 and TRBJ2-1; 7 bases line up with TRBD2. V lost 0 bases to trimming and J lost 6 bases; unmatched junction nucleotides: 8. The germline V gene encodes CDR1 KGHSH and CDR2 LQKENI. The CDR3 runs 16 residues. In nucleotides, the CDR3 is TGTGCCAGCTCACCACCGCTGGCGGGAGCCTCCAATGAGCAGTTCTTC. It is translated as CASSPPLAGASNEQFF.

The chain uses TRBV5-1 and TRBJ2-7; 8 bases fit TRBD1. Germline lookup yields CDR1 SGHRS and CDR2 YFSETQ. With V trimmed by 3 bases and J by 3 bases, 8 bases remained unmatched. The CDR3 runs to 15 residues. DNA for the CDR3: TGCGCCAGCAGCTCGCTGACAGGGGATATCTACGAGCAGTACTTC. Translated: CASSSLTGDIYEQYF.

In this sample, this clone turned up once. The J gene is TRBJ1-2, the V gene TRBV5-4; possible D gene TRBD1, 5 bases. V gave up 0 bases and J gave up 5 bases, with 11 bases separating them. The CDR3 has 14 residues. Germline V gene sequence: CDR1 SGHNT, CDR2 YYREEE (reference sequence). CDR3 residues: CASSLEGDDYGYTF. The CDR3 DNA is TGTGCCAGCAGCTTGGAAGGGGACGATTATGGCTACACCTTC. The full variable domain, with the rest looked up from reference TRBV5-4 and TRBJ1-2, is ETGVTQSPTHLIKTRGQQVTLRCSSQSGHNTVSWYQQALGQGPQFIFQYYREEENGRGNFPPRFSGLQFPNYSSELNVNALELDDSALYLCASSLEGDDYGYTFGSGTRLTVV.

V usage is TRBV10-3 and J usage is TRBJ2-1; 14 bases fit TRBD2. CDR1 is ENHRY and CDR2 is SYGVKD in the germline V gene. V trimming: 4 bases; J trimming: 7 bases; junction bases outside the gene matches: 18. This CDR3 comprises 20 residues. CDR3 in DNA: TGTGCCATCAGTGCCTACGGACTAGCGGGAGGCCCTCTCTGGGAGAATGAGCAGTTCTTC. Protein: CAISAYGLAGGPLWENEQFF.

The chain couples TRBV7-9 to TRBJ2-7; TRBD1 agrees at 10 bases. Germline trimming cut 5 bases from V and 5 bases from J; bases unmatched to any gene: 6. The germline V gene has CDR1 SEHNR and CDR2 FQNEAQ (reference sequence). This CDR3 region has 14 residues. CDR3 sequence: CASSPDRGFDEQYF. The CDR3 DNA reads as TGTGCCAGCAGCCCGGACAGGGGGTTCGACGAGCAGTACTTC.

The chain recombines TRBV28 with TRBJ2-3; 12 bases align to TRBD1. The J segment lost 4 bases and the V segment lost 5 bases, leaving 7 bases of the junction unmatched. Germline assignment: CDR1 MDHEN and CDR2 SYDVKM. CDR3 length: 16 amino acids. In DNA, the CDR3 is TGTGCCAGCAGTCACGGGACAGGGGGCGGGGCAGATACGCAGTATTTT. As protein: CASSHGTGGGADTQYF.

This clone was recorded once. The J gene is TRBJ1-5, the V gene TRBV4-3; the D is unclear. Trimming stripped 0 bases from V and 7 bases from J, with 7 bases between. This CDR3 has 13 residues. CDR1 and CDR2 from the germline V gene are LGHNA and YSLEER. This CDR3 is CASSQDRRQPQHF. In nucleotides, the CDR3 is TGCGCCAGCAGCCAAGATCGTCGGCAGCCCCAGCATTTT.

Turning to this clone: One end of the junction fails to match germline, which may point to a read error. The chain employs TRBV5-3 and TRBJ2-7; D call uncertain. TRBV5-3 is filed as an ORF, its function uncertain. The CDR3 runs to 8 residues. In nucleotides, the CDR3 is TGTGCCAGAAGCAGTAGGTCCTTC. Translation gives CARSSRSF.

The rearrangement links TRBV28 to TRBJ2-2; D may correspond to TRBD1 or TRBD2 (5 bases each). This CDR3 region has 16 residues. The V gene lost 2 bases and the J gene lost 1 base, with 11 bases spanning the gap. Germline V gene sequence: CDR1 MDHEN, CDR2 SYDVKM. The CDR3 coding sequence is TGTGCCAGCAGTTTAGTTGGGACGGAGAACACCGGGGAGCTGTTTTTT. This sequence encodes CASSLVGTENTGELFF.

The chain has TRBV12-5 and TRBJ1-1; possibly TRBD1 for D (5 bases). Trimming removed 4 bases at V and 4 bases at J, with 10 bases between. CDR3 size: 13 residues. From germline, CDR1 is LGHNT and CDR2 FRNRAP. CDR3 nucleotides: TGTGCTAGTGGTTCCAGGGTGGGCACTGAAGCTTTCTTT. Its translation: CASGSRVGTEAFF.

This sequence joins TRBV27 and TRBJ2-2; D perhaps matches TRBD2 (6 bases). V lost 5 bases, J lost 7 bases, and 11 bases lay in between. Looked up from germline, CDR1 is MNHEY and CDR2 is SMNVEV (reference sequence). The CDR3 has 13 amino acids. The CDR3 sequence is CASSPFGGGELFF. In nucleotides, the CDR3 is TGTGCCAGCAGTCCCTTCGGGGGCGGGGAGCTGTTTTTT.

CDR3 in DNA: TGCGCCAGCAGCCAAGAGGGGGCAGGCTATGGCTACACCTTC. Residues: CASSQEGAGYGYTF. J is TRBJ1-2 and V is TRBV4-1; weak D call: TRBD1 (6 bases). V dropped 0 bases and J dropped 4 bases, with 9 bases sitting between them. This CDR3 has 14 residues. The germline V gene has CDR1 MGHRA and CDR2 YSYEKL.